This T cell receptor beta chain derives from a study of cytomegalovirus exposure and HLA in healthy donors. Study findings and constraints: The sole available immune exposure information was CMV serostatus.

Comment on this clone: Its antigen is unidentified.

The germline V and J ends were trimmed by 5 bases and 5 bases, with 20 bases remaining between them. This CDR3 has 16 amino acids. The germline V gene encodes CDR1 SGHNT and CDR2 YYREEE (reference sequence). Although they were nominally healthy when sampled, donors likely had unrecorded immune exposures. The PCR contained 60 Vbeta and 13 Jbeta primers. Original methodology: Later reanalysis found 60 million to 90 million unique TCR beta chains, around 11 million of them shared. Using immunoSEQ multiplex PCR, the repertoire was profiled, and TCRdb retains in-frame clones only, with some absent. The DNA gave D and trimming, while V, J and clone size come from that table. The table has around 190,000 clones, under 9.5% seen once.

The TCR sequence derives from a woman aged 25 to 39 in good health and CMV-seropositive. The rearrangement uses TRBV5-4 and TRBJ2-1; D is perhaps TRBD2 (6 bases). What was sequenced was PBMCs. For the CDR3, the DNA is TGTGCCAGCAGAGAGACCGGGACTCCAAGACACAATGAGCAGTTCTTC. Its translation is CASRETGTPRHNEQFF. Variable domain in full (rest from reference TRBV5-4 and TRBJ2-1): ETGVTQSPTHLIKTRGQQVTLRCSSQSGHNTVSWYQQALGQGPQFIFQYYREEENGRGNFPPRFSGLQFPNYSSELNVNALELDDSALYLCASRETGTPRHNEQFFGPGTRLTVL.